One and the same sample provided the 16 T cell receptor beta chains below, sequenced in a study of T-cell memory formation after mild COVID-19. TCRdb called the 5' RACE reads again in MiXCR, with one record for every CDR3 protein. This sample has fewer than 350,000 distinct CDR3 sequences, with 8% to 10% found just once. The specimen sequenced was PBMCs or a T cell subset sorted from them (not recorded which). The receptors shown here come from a man younger than 30 who had mild COVID-19 (a few samples of this study predate the infection). Cell type and time point are not known.

This clonotype was seen a few times. The chain links TRBV18 to TRBJ1-1; D not resolved. CDR3 length equals 13 residues. Trimming took off 3 bases at V and 1 base at J, with 6 bases between the two ends. CDR1 and CDR2 (germline): KGHSH, LQKENI. The CDR3 nucleotides read TGTGCCAGCTCACCGGCGAAGAACACTGAAGCTTTCTTT. Its translation: CASSPAKNTEAFF.

The table lists this clonotype with a few counts. The DNA for the CDR3 is TGCGCCAGCACCAACAGGGGTAGCTATGGCTACACCTTC. Its translation is CASTNRGSYGYTF. This sequence joins TRBV5-1 and TRBJ1-2; 7 nucleotides line up with TRBD1. V lost 6 bases and J lost 4; bases outside the gene matches: 6. This CDR3 has 13 amino acids. Germline loops: CDR1 SGHRS, CDR2 YFSETQ.

This clonotype showed up just a few times. A junction end diverges from the germline sequence, so it may reflect a read error. This sequence joins TRBV7-7 and TRBJ2-5; perhaps TRBD2 as D (5 bases). CDR1 and CDR2 (germline): SSHAT, FNYEAQ (reference sequence). The CDR3 sequence is 14 residues long. This CDR3 reads CASSLETNQETQYF. CDR3 in DNA: TGTGCTAGCAGCTTAGAGACTAACCAAGAGACCCAGTACTTC.

This clonotype has ten or more counts. This sequence joins TRBV12-3 or TRBV12-4 and TRBJ1-2; no clear D gene. CDR3 length: 15 amino acids. V shed 3 bases and J shed 4 bases, with 15 bases lying between them. CDR3 sequence (DNA): TGTGCCAGCAGTTTTGGGCGGGCCTCCCCCTATGGCTACACCTTC. The encoded protein is CASSFGRASPYGYTF.

The genes are TRBV7-3 and TRBJ1-1; D may be TRBD1 (5 bases). The V and J ends lost 0 bases and 1 base respectively, with 9 bases between them. Germline CDR1 and CDR2: SGHTA and FQGTGA. The CDR3 has 15 amino acids. Here the CDR3 DNA reads TGTGCCAGCAGCTTAACGACAGCTACGAACACTGAAGCTTTCTTT. It yields the protein CASSLTTATNTEAFF.

This clonotype was picked up a small number of times. The chain has TRBV11-3 and TRBJ2-3; D remains unclear. The V end was cut by 6 bases, the J end by 0 bases, with 13 bases between. Germline V CDR1 and CDR2: SGHNT, YENEEA. CDR3 size: 15 residues. Here the CDR3 DNA reads TGTGCCAGCAGTATAGGACGGTCTAGCACAGATACGCAGTATTTT. Its translation: CASSIGRSSTDTQYF.

This clonotype was observed a few times. The V and J genes are TRBV7-9 and TRBJ1-4, with D perhaps TRBD1 (5 bases). Germline V gives CDR1 SEHNR, CDR2 FQNEAQ (reference sequence). Trimming took off 5 bases at V and 14 bases at J, with 21 bases between the two ends. There are 14 residues in the CDR3. The CDR3 loop is CASSTSGTSKGLFF. CDR3 in DNA: TGTGCCAGCAGCACCTCCGGGACCTCGAAGGGGCTGTTTTTT.

In this sample, this clonotype turned up many times. The chain uses TRBV21-1 and TRBJ1-5; whether TRBD1, the table's D call, matches the DNA was not checked. TRBV21-1 is termed a pseudogene. This CDR3 spans 15 amino acids. The CDR3 loop reads CASSKVRDKNQPQHF. For the CDR3, the DNA is TGTGCCAGCAGCAAAGTCAGGGACAAAAATCAGCCCCAGCATTTT.

This clonotype has more than one count but fewer than ten. This rearrangement joins TRBV4-1 to TRBJ2-2, with D tentatively TRBD2 (6 bases). CDR3 size: 16 residues. Germline CDR1 reads MGHRA; CDR2 reads YSYEKL. V was cut by 3 bases and J by 0 bases, with 11 bases left in between. The CDR3 sequence is CASSQRDFTNTGELFF. The CDR3 nucleotides read TGCGCCAGCAGCCAGCGGGACTTTACGAACACCGGGGAGCTGTTTTTT.

The rearrangement links TRBV5-1 to TRBJ2-3; 9 nucleotides align to TRBD2. In germline, CDR1 is SGHRS, CDR2 YFSETQ. J was trimmed by 3 bases and V by 0 bases; bases with no gene match: 5. This CDR3 is 16 amino acids long. CDR3 in amino acids: CASSLASLAGTDTQYF. The CDR3 DNA reads as TGCGCCAGCAGCTTGGCATCCCTAGCGGGAACAGATACGCAGTATTTT.

The J gene is TRBJ2-7, the V gene TRBV5-1; D tentatively reads TRBD1 or TRBD2 (5 bases each). CDR3 length: 16 residues. Trimming cost V 2 bases and J 2 bases, with 17 bases left between them. From germline, CDR1 is SGHRS and CDR2 YFSETQ. The CDR3 spells CASSFAPGTVTYEQYF. DNA for the CDR3: TGCGCCAGCAGCTTCGCTCCCGGGACCGTCACCTACGAGCAGTACTTC.

The CDR3 nucleotides read TGTGCCAGCAGCAACCCTGCGGGGGGGCAAGAGACCCAGTACTTC. Residues: CASSNPAGGQETQYF. The J gene is TRBJ2-5, the V gene TRBV7-2, with 9 bases fitting TRBD2. This CDR3 region has 15 residues. Trimming removed 5 bases from V and 2 bases from J; junction bases left unmatched: 6. The germline V gene has CDR1 SGHTA and CDR2 FQGNSA.

This clonotype has a count of ten or more. The rearrangement links TRBV7-9 to TRBJ1-6, with TRBD1 matching 9 bases. The ends lost 4 bases at V and 7 bases at J; junction bases unmatched: 5. The CDR3 is 15 residues long. Looked up from germline, CDR1 is SEHNR and CDR2 is FQNEAQ (reference sequence). The CDR3 nucleotides are TGTGCCAGCAGCTCCTCAGGACAGGGGAATTCACCCCTCCACTTT. Its protein product is CASSSSGQGNSPLHF.

This clonotype has more than one count but fewer than ten. The chain combines TRBV9 with TRBJ2-2, with D unclear. Trimming stripped 4 bases from V and 5 bases from J, with 18 bases between. The CDR3 runs to 16 residues. CDR1 is SGDLS, CDR2 YYNGEE, per germline. The chain's CDR3 is CASSPDPRSETGELFF. CDR3 nucleotides: TGTGCCAGCAGCCCAGACCCCAGGAGTGAAACCGGGGAGCTGTTTTTT.

In this sample, this clonotype turned up many times. This rearrangement joins TRBV5-5 to TRBJ1-1; a possible D gene is TRBD1 (5 bases). CDR3 length equals 13 residues. Germline CDR1 SGHKS, CDR2 YYEKEE (reference sequence). Deletions cut 4 bases from V and 1 base from J, with 8 bases between. The CDR3 DNA is TGTGCCAGCAGCATCACAGGGAACACTGAAGCTTTCTTT. Its protein product is CASSITGNTEAFF. Full variable domain (missing parts from reference TRBV5-5 and TRBJ1-1): DAGVTQSPTHLIKTRGQQVTLRCSPISGHKSVSWYQQVLGQGPQFIFQYYEKEERGRGNFPDRFSARQFPNYSSELNVNALLLGDSALYLCASSITGNTEAFFGQGTRLTVV.

Only a few counts were recorded for this clonotype. The chain has TRBV4-3 and TRBJ2-6, with TRBD2 as a possible D gene (5 bases). Trimming shortened V by 1 base and J by 0 bases, and 16 bases separated the two germline ends. Germline-derived CDR1 and CDR2 are LGHNA and YSLEER. The CDR3 is 19 residues long. The CDR3 is CASSQGSGFDYSGANVLTF. The DNA of the CDR3 is TGCGCCAGCAGCCAAGGGTCCGGGTTCGACTACTCTGGGGCCAACGTCCTGACTTTC.